This T cell receptor beta chain was retrieved from a study of T cell responses to AZD1222 COVID-19 vaccine. Study conclusions and caveats: Reportedly, close to half of spike-specific TCRs are directed against unmutated variant regions.

Trimming left V 5 bases short and J 4 bases short, with 9 bases between. Germline V gene sequence: CDR1 SGHAT, CDR2 FQNNGV. The CDR3 is 13 amino acids. The assay was immunoSEQ multiplex PCR, and TCRdb's table has in-frame clones only and misses some. The profile shows roughly 130,000 clones, more than 85% of them singletons. Second doses at about 4 or about 12 weeks were pooled. As to this clone: Its antigen is unknown.

This TCR derives from an adult who received the AZD1222 COVID-19 vaccine. This material consisted of peripheral blood, taken 28 days after the second AZD1222 dose. The V call is TRBV11-2, the J call TRBJ1-3; perhaps TRBD1 as D (5 bases). The CDR3 loop reads CASSPRVGNTIYF. CDR3 DNA: TGTGCCAGCAGCCCCAGGGTCGGAAACACCATATATTTT.